Below, one T cell receptor (beta chain) is given with its context. Unmatched junction bases numbered 6, after V lost 6 bases and J lost 4 bases. The CDR3 runs 15 residues. The germline V gene has CDR1 LNHDA and CDR2 SQIVND (reference sequence). How the authors handled the data: The assay estimated nucleated cells by amplifying reference gene primers. Repertoires were generated with immunoSEQ multiplex PCR, while TCRdb's copy carries only in-frame clones and drops some. V and J calls and clone size are given by that table; D and trimming were obtained from the DNA. The profile covers about 150,000 clones, with approximately 91% appearing a single time and approximately 2.5% taken by the ten largest. This record belongs to a study of blood T cell repertoires in COVID-19. Study background: The origin of the acute and convalescent COVID-19 samples was the United States, Italy and Spain. PBMCs, B-cell-depleted T cells, or T cells were the source of the cDNA or gDNA that made up the material.

What was sequenced was peripheral blood. This receptor was obtained from a human donor in a cohort sampled during active COVID-19. V is TRBV19 and J is TRBJ2-1, with 10 bases that match TRBD2. In nucleotides, the CDR3 is TGTGCCAGTAGGTCTAGCGGGGGTGATTACAATGAGCAGTTCTTC. Encoded protein: CASRSSGGDYNEQFF.